The rows below give T cell receptor beta chains drawn from one sample of a study of control samples from healthy donors and cancer patients. TCRdb's copy holds only in-frame clones and misses some; the assay was immunoSEQ multiplex PCR. The sample yields around 110,000 clones, roughly nine tenths seen once. The sample comprised PBMCs. Source of these receptors: a woman aged 50 to 65 with colorectal cancer. The CDR3 runs from the conserved cysteine through the conserved F or W. A D gene is named only where the DNA matches it firmly. Clone size is given for some rows only: seen once, a few or many times, or a class if the clone is expanded.

TRBJ1-1,many,TRBV2,-,CASSEGTTEAFF,TGTGCCAGCAGTGAAGGTACTACTGAAGCTTTCTTT
TRBJ2-2,-,TRBV24-1,-,CATSDRVGEMSTGELFF,TGTGCCACCAGTGATCGAGTCGGGGAGATGTCGACCGGGGAGCTGTTTTTT
TRBJ1-2,-,TRBV5-4,TRBD1,CASSSFQGGRGYTF,TGTGCCAGCAGCTCCTTCCAAGGGGGCCGCGGCTACACCTTC
TRBJ2-5,few,TRBV5-1,-,CASSLSRETQYF,TGCGCCAGCAGCTTGAGCCGAGAGACCCAGTACTTC
TRBJ2-5,-,TRBV5-1,TRBD2,CASSLLAGAEQAQYF,TGCGCCAGCAGCCTACTAGCGGGGGCGGAACAGGCCCAGTACTTC
TRBJ2-2,-,TRBV18,TRBD2,CASSPPIAGVTGELFF,TGTGCCAGCTCACCACCGATCGCGGGAGTCACCGGGGAGCTGTTTTTT
TRBJ2-5,-,TRBV24-1,-,CATSRAGVQETQYF,TGTGCCACCAGTCGGGCAGGGGTCCAAGAGACCCAGTACTTC
TRBJ2-5,-,TRBV5-1,-,CASSPPDEETQYF,TGCGCCAGCAGCCCCCCGGATGAAGAGACCCAGTACTTC
TRBJ2-1,-,TRBV6-5,-,CASSSGAQVEGEQFF,TGTGCCAGCAGCTCCGGGGCCCAGGTTGAGGGTGAGCAGTTCTTC
TRBJ2-5,once,TRBV28,TRBD1,CASSSPTGGQWTQYF,TGTGCCAGCAGTTCCCCAACAGGGGGTCAATGGACCCAGTACTTC
TRBJ1-4,-,TRBV19,-,CASSIRTAHNEKLFF,TGTGCCAGTAGTATTCGAACAGCACATAATGAAAAACTGTTTTTT
TRBJ1-1,-,TRBV5-1,-,CASSLAGDTEAFF,TGCGCCAGCAGCTTGGCGGGAGACACTGAAGCTTTCTTT
TRBJ1-2,-,TRBV9,TRBD1,CASSVSPRGLSYTF,TGTGCCAGCAGCGTATCCCCCAGGGGGCTTTCCTACACCTTC
TRBJ1-5,-,TRBV30,-,CAWSVRWNQPQHF,TGTGCCTGGAGTGTACGGTGGAATCAGCCCCAGCATTTT
TRBJ1-1,-,TRBV18,-,CASSPPLETEAFF,TGTGCCAGCTCACCACCGTTAGAAACTGAAGCTTTCTTT
TRBJ2-5,-,TRBV18,-,CASSPGSGKSPQYF,TGTGCCAGCTCACCAGGGAGTGGGAAGAGTCCCCAGTACTTC
TRBJ2-7,-,TRBV3-1/TRBV3-2,-,CASSPSVGEQYF,TGTGCCAGCAGCCCCTCGGTGGGAGAGCAGTACTTC
TRBJ2-1,-,TRBV19,TRBD2,CASSFRGRGTGDEQFF,TGTGCCAGTAGTTTCCGGGGGAGGGGTACGGGCGATGAGCAGTTCTTC
TRBJ2-5,-,TRBV29-1,-,CSVIRELETQYF,TGCAGCGTTATCCGCGAGTTGGAGACCCAGTACTTC
TRBJ2-3,-,TRBV18,TRBD1,CASSPGQGRDTDTQYF,TGTGCCAGCTCACCAGGACAGGGAAGAGACACAGATACGCAGTATTTT
TRBJ2-1,once,TRBV27,TRBD2,CASSASPGLAARNEQFF,TGTGCCAGCAGTGCATCGCCGGGACTAGCGGCTCGGAATGAGCAGTTCTTC
TRBJ1-2,-,TRBV25-1,TRBD1,CASSEGTGFRYGYTF,TGTGCCAGCAGTGAAGGGACAGGGTTTAGATATGGCTACACCTTC
TRBJ2-3,-,TRBV27,-,CASSLSGTGENTDTQYF,TGTGCCAGCAGTTTATCGGGTACAGGTGAGAACACAGATACGCAGTATTTT
TRBJ2-1,-,TRBV15,-,CATSSIRYNEQFF,TGTGCCACCAGCTCAATCAGGTACAATGAGCAGTTCTTC
TRBJ2-2,-,TRBV24-1,-,CATEQGTTGELFF,TGTGCCACCGAGCAGGGGACCACCGGGGAGCTGTTTTTT
TRBJ2-7,-,TRBV6-7,-,CASSSLPTWSRWGRDGVYEQYF,TGTGCCAGCAGTTCCCTCCCTACTTGGTCGCGGTGGGGCAGGGACGGAGTGTACGAGCAGTACTTC
TRBJ2-3,-,TRBV4-2,TRBD2,CASSQDYTRASGRVTDTQYF,TGTGCCAGCAGCCAAGATTATACGCGGGCTAGCGGGAGGGTCACAGATACGCAGTATTTT
TRBJ1-5,once,TRBV19,-,CAVRSTADSNQPQHF,TGTGCCGTCCGGTCGACAGCCGATAGCAATCAGCCCCAGCATTTT
TRBJ2-2,-,TRBV2,-,CASSELSETGELFF,TGTGCCAGCAGTGAACTCAGCGAGACCGGGGAGCTGTTTTTT
TRBJ1-2,-,TRBV2,TRBD1,CASSGQGPYGYTF,TGTGCCAGCAGCGGACAGGGCCCCTATGGCTACACCTTC
TRBJ2-1,-,TRBV4-1,TRBD1,CASSPTFGTGPYNEQFF,TGCGCCAGCAGCCCCACTTTTGGGACAGGTCCCTACAATGAGCAGTTCTTC
TRBJ1-2,few,TRBV15,-,CATSRGRGSGGYTF,TGTGCCACCAGCAGGGGTCGGGGGTCGGGTGGCTACACCTTC
TRBJ2-7,-,TRBV20-1,TRBD2,CSASGRGDPYEQYF,TGCAGTGCTAGTGGGCGGGGGGACCCCTACGAGCAGTACTTC
TRBJ2-2,-,TRBV5-4,TRBD1,CASSRGTGGETGELFF,TGTGCCAGCAGCAGAGGGACAGGGGGCGAGACCGGGGAGCTGTTTTTT
TRBJ1-2,-,TRBV10-1,TRBD1,CASSPGTGFGYTF,TGCGCCAGCAGTCCCGGGACAGGGTTCGGCTACACCTTC
TRBJ2-7,-,TRBV4-1,-,CASSQVLGAYEQYF,TGCGCCAGCAGCCAAGTACTAGGAGCCTACGAGCAGTACTTC
TRBJ2-5,-,TRBV3-1/TRBV3-2,-,CASSQITETQYF,TGTGCCAGCAGCCAAATAACGGAGACCCAGTACTTC
TRBJ1-3,-,TRBV5-6,-,CASSLQGGTIYF,TGTGCCAGCAGCTTGCAGGGCGGCACCATATATTTT
TRBJ2-7,-,TRBV11-2,TRBD1,CASSLLGQGSSEQYF,TGTGCCAGCAGCTTATTAGGACAGGGCTCATCCGAGCAGTACTTC
TRBJ1-1,-,TRBV5-4,TRBD1,CASSVDRGNEAFF,TGTGCCAGCAGCGTGGACAGGGGGAATGAAGCTTTCTTT
TRBJ2-7,-,TRBV30,TRBD2,CAWSLDQLAGGPLEQYF,TGTGCCTGGAGTCTCGATCAACTAGCGGGAGGTCCCCTCGAGCAGTACTTC
TRBJ1-2,-,TRBV2,TRBD1,CASTRDGTVYGYTF,TGTGCCAGCACCAGAGATGGGACAGTCTATGGCTACACCTTC
TRBJ1-4,-,TRBV18,-,CASSPVVQEGNEKLFF,TGTGCCAGCTCACCTGTCGTACAGGAGGGGAATGAAAAACTGTTTTTT
TRBJ2-4,-,TRBV30,-,CAWSDYAKNIQYF,TGTGCCTGGAGTGACTATGCCAAAAACATTCAGTACTTC
TRBJ2-1,-,TRBV11-2,TRBD2,CASSPRGTSGNQKNEQFF,TGTGCCAGCAGCCCCAGGGGGACTAGCGGGAACCAAAAGAATGAGCAGTTCTTC
TRBJ2-2,-,TRBV6-6,TRBD2,CASSPLLAGENTGELFF,TGTGCCAGCAGTCCGTTACTAGCGGGGGAGAACACCGGGGAGCTGTTTTTT
TRBJ2-2,-,TRBV5-1,-,CASSLFTAGGTGELFF,TGCGCCAGCAGCTTGTTCACCGCGGGCGGCACCGGGGAGCTGTTTTTT
TRBJ1-1,-,TRBV19,-,CASSIRGQMNTEAFF,TGTGCCAGTAGTATAAGGGGTCAGATGAACACTGAAGCTTTCTTT
TRBJ2-1,-,TRBV5-4,-,CASSLRANNEQFF,TGTGCCAGCAGCTTGCGGGCTAACAATGAGCAGTTCTTC
TRBJ1-1,-,TRBV29-1,TRBD1,CSVEGQGARQTFF,TGCAGCGTTGAAGGTCAGGGGGCCCGGCAGACCTTCTTT